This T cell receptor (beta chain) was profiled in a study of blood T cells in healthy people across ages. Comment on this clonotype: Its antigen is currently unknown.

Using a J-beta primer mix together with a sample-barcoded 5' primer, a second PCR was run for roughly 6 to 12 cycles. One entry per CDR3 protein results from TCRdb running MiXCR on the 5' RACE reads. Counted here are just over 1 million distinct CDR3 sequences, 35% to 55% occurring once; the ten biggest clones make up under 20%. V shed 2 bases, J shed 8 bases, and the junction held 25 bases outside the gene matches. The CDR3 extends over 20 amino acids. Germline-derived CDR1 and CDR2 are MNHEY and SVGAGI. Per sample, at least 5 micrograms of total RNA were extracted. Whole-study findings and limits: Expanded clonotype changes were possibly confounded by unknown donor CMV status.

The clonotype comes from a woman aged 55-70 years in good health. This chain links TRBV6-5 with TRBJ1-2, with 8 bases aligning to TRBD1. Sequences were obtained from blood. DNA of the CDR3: TGTGCCAGCAGTTACGGTCTTAATTATTCGGGACAGGAGGTCGTAGAAGGCTACACCTTC. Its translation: CASSYGLNYSGQEVVEGYTF.